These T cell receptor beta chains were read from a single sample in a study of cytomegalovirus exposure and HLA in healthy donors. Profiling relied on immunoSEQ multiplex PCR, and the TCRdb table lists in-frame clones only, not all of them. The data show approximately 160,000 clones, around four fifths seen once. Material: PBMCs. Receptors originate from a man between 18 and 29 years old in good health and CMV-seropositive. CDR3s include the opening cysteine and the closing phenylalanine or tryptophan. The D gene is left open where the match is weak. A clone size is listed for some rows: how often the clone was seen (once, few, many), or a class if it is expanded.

TGTGCCAGCAGTTCGGACAGGCGATCCTATGGCTACACCTTC	CASSSDRRSYGYTF	TRBD1	few	TRBV6-1	TRBJ1-2
TGTGCCAGCAGTTACTCCGACAGGGGCCCCTTAACCTACACCTTC	CASSYSDRGPLTYTF	TRBD1	-	TRBV6-5	TRBJ1-2
TGTGCCAGCAGCCCTCCCGGGGGACAGAGCCTAGATGGCTACACCTTC	CASSPPGGQSLDGYTF	TRBD1	-	TRBV5-4	TRBJ1-2
TGTGCCAGCAGCTTAACCGGGTACACTGAAGCTTTCTTT	CASSLTGYTEAFF	-	-	TRBV7-9	TRBJ1-1
TGTGCCTGGAGTGCAGGGGTAGCTAACTATGGCTACACCTTC	CAWSAGVANYGYTF	-	once	TRBV30	TRBJ1-2
TGTGCCAGCAGGAGCACAGACTATAGCAATCAGCCCCAGCATTTT	CASRSTDYSNQPQHF	-	-	TRBV2	TRBJ1-5
TGTGCCAGCAGCCGCGGGGTCACTGAAGCTTTCTTT	CASSRGVTEAFF	-	-	TRBV28	TRBJ1-1
TGTGCCAGCAGTGCCCTCACAGGGGGCCCTGTGGACGAGCAGTACTTC	CASSALTGGPVDEQYF	TRBD1	-	TRBV25-1	TRBJ2-7
TGCAGCGTCGCGATAGCACAGAGGACTTACGAGCAGTACTTC	CSVAIAQRTYEQYF	-	-	TRBV29-1	TRBJ2-7
TGTGCCAGTTGTGGACAGTACTATGGCTACACCTTC	CASCGQYYGYTF	-	-	TRBV19	TRBJ1-2
TGTGCCAGCAGTTTCTCTTCGGGGGGGCCTGCCAAAAACATTCAGTACTTC	CASSFSSGGPAKNIQYF	TRBD2	-	TRBV27	TRBJ2-4
TGTGCTAGTGGTTTGGTTCCCGGGACAGGGGGCAACATTCAGTACTTC	CASGLVPGTGGNIQYF	TRBD1	-	TRBV12-5	TRBJ2-4
TGTGCCAGCAGCCAACGTTTAGGGACAGAGACCTACAATGAGCAGTTCTTC	CASSQRLGTETYNEQFF	TRBD1	-	TRBV5-8	TRBJ2-1
TGTGCCAGCAGCCCACAGGGGCTAGCGGGACCCTACGAGCAGTACTTC	CASSPQGLAGPYEQYF	TRBD2	few	TRBV11-2	TRBJ2-7
TGTGCCAGCAGCTTCGGGGACAGGGCCATCGTTTCCTACGAGCAGTACTTC	CASSFGDRAIVSYEQYF	TRBD1	-	TRBV5-6	TRBJ2-7
TGTGCCAGCCAGTCCACAGGGGCTACTGAAGCTTTCTTT	CASQSTGATEAFF	TRBD1	-	TRBV2	TRBJ1-1
TGTGCCAGCGCCGGCAGGGGCACCGGGGAGCTGTTTTTT	CASAGRGTGELFF	-	few	TRBV6-1	TRBJ2-2
TGTGCCAGCAGTAAAGGGTACGGAGGCACTGAAGCTTTCTTT	CASSKGYGGTEAFF	-	-	TRBV6-1	TRBJ1-1
TGTGCCAGCAGTCCCGGACAGGGGGCAACAGATACGCAGTATTTT	CASSPGQGATDTQYF	TRBD1	-	TRBV27	TRBJ2-3
TGTGCCAGCAGCCAAGAAGATGGCAGGGATGAAAAACTGTTTTTT	CASSQEDGRDEKLFF	-	-	TRBV4-2	TRBJ1-4
TGCGCCAGCAGTGCCCCGGGACATGGGAACTATGGCTACACCTTC	CASSAPGHGNYGYTF	-	-	TRBV10-1	TRBJ1-2
TGTGCCAGCAGGACCCGGGAGGAAGGCTACACCTTC	CASRTREEGYTF	-	-	TRBV27	TRBJ1-2
TGTGCCAGCAGTACAGGGTTCTCAAGCAATCAGCCCCAGCATTTT	CASSTGFSSNQPQHF	-	-	TRBV28	TRBJ1-5
TGTGCCAGCAGCTTAGGTGGCGGGGACCCCTCTGGGGCCAACGTCCTGACTTTC	CASSLGGGDPSGANVLTF	-	once	TRBV7-6	TRBJ2-6
TGTGCCAGCAGCGTAGCGGGGAGGGGAACTGGGGCCAACGTCCTGACTTTC	CASSVAGRGTGANVLTF	TRBD2	few	TRBV9	TRBJ2-6
TGTGCCTGGAGTCATTACCGACCCGCTACAGAACCTGGAAACACCATATATTTT	CAWSHYRPATEPGNTIYF	-	-	TRBV30	TRBJ1-3
TGTGCCAGCAGCCTACAAGAGACCCAGTACTTC	CASSLQETQYF	-	-	TRBV2	TRBJ2-5
TGTGCCAGCAGGCCGGACAGTGTCGCGAACACTGAAGCTTTCTTT	CASRPDSVANTEAFF	-	-	TRBV7-9	TRBJ1-1
TGTGCCAGCAGCGCACGGACGCGGGGTGCGGGTTACAATGAGCAGTTCTTC	CASSARTRGAGYNEQFF	-	-	TRBV11-1	TRBJ2-1
TGTGCCAGCAGTTACGAAAGGGGCTCGGAGACCCAGTACTTC	CASSYERGSETQYF	-	-	TRBV6-5	TRBJ2-5
TGTGCCACCGGGGGGGCCGGGTGGGACATTCAGTACTTC	CATGGAGWDIQYF	TRBD2	-	TRBV19	TRBJ2-4
TGTGCCAGCAGCTTAGGTGGACAGGGAAACACTGAAGCTTTCTTT	CASSLGGQGNTEAFF	TRBD1	once	TRBV13	TRBJ1-1
TGTGCCAGCAGCTACCAGGGGGGCGGCGACGAGCAGTACTTC	CASSYQGGGDEQYF	-	-	TRBV27	TRBJ2-7
TGTGCCAGCAGCTTGGGCGCGGGAGGGAACGTAATCTACGAGCAGTACTTC	CASSLGAGGNVIYEQYF	TRBD2	-	TRBV5-4	TRBJ2-7
TGTGCCAGCTCACCAGGGGCAGCACCATCCTACGAGCAGTACTTC	CASSPGAAPSYEQYF	-	-	TRBV18	TRBJ2-7
TGTGCCAGCAGCTTGTCGGCTAGCGGGGCCACAGATACGCAGTATTTT	CASSLSASGATDTQYF	TRBD2	-	TRBV5-6	TRBJ2-3
TGTGCCAGCAGTGCGGGGGGGGGCACTGAAGCTTTCTTT	CASSAGGGTEAFF	-	once	TRBV25-1	TRBJ1-1
TGTGCCAGTACCGGGACTAGCGAGACCCAGTACTTC	CASTGTSETQYF	TRBD2	-	TRBV19	TRBJ2-5
TGCGCCAGCAGGGACACAACCTACGAGCAGTACTTC	CASRDTTYEQYF	-	-	TRBV4-3	TRBJ2-7
TGTGCCAGCAGCTTAAGCGGGACCGAGCAGTTCTTC	CASSLSGTEQFF	TRBD2	-	TRBV5-4	TRBJ2-1
TGCGCCAGCAGCTTGGCCAGTGGGCGCCAGGAAAAACTGTTTTTT	CASSLASGRQEKLFF	-	-	TRBV5-1	TRBJ1-4